This record looks at one T cell receptor beta chain sequence and its context. The antigen remains unidentified. The data were taken from a study of CD4 T cells in relation to SARS-CoV-2 and coronaviruses. Study observations and caveats: Around two thirds of donors had memory CD4+ clonotypes crossrecognizing SARS-CoV-2 and common cold coronavirus spike.

The unexposed donors gave CD4+ T cells in 2011-2018, prior to COVID-19. The V end was cut by 4 bases, the J end by 2 bases, with 17 bases between. The V gene's germline CDR1 is SGHRS and CDR2 YFSETQ. CDR3 size: 16 residues. The method was immunoSEQ multiplex PCR; TCRdb's version includes in-frame clones alone and lacks a portion of them. In the table there are some 65,000 clones, over 70% of which are singletons. The chain has TRBV5-1 and TRBJ2-3; tentatively, D is TRBD1 (6 bases). The sequencing input was memory CD4+ T cells from PBMCs. This sequence was found in a human donor in good health. CDR3 amino acids: CASSRGQILYTDTQYF. The CDR3 DNA is TGCGCCAGCAGCCGTGGACAGATCCTTTACACAGATACGCAGTATTTT.